One sample yielded the 32 T cell receptor beta chains listed below, sequenced in a study of OX40 agonist ivuxolimab in advanced cancers. Repertoires were generated with immunoSEQ multiplex PCR, while TCRdb's copy carries only in-frame clones and drops some. The table has around 75,000 clones, 70% to 90% seen once. The source material was CD4+ or CD8+ T cells sorted from blood, sampled in a trial of the OX40 agonist ivuxolimab. All receptors derive from an adult with an advanced solid tumor such as melanoma, head and neck, liver or kidney cancer.

The chain couples TRBV19 to TRBJ2-5; the D is unclear. V was cut by 2 bases and J by 5 bases, with 6 bases left in between. Germline V lookup: CDR1 LNHDA, CDR2 SQIVND (reference sequence). The CDR3 is 12 residues long. The CDR3 DNA reads TGTGCCAGTAGTATATCCCGGGAGACCCAGTACTTC. As protein: CASSISRETQYF.

This clone was observed a single time. Written as DNA, the CDR3 is TGCGCCAGCAGTACAAGTATCAGTTCCTATGGCTACACCTTC. Protein sequence: CASSTSISSYGYTF. The gene calls are TRBV4-1 and TRBJ1-2; D remains unclear. Trimming removed 6 bases from V and 4 bases from J, with 15 bases in between. CDR1 MGHRA and CDR2 YSYEKL come from the germline V gene. The CDR3 covers 14 residues.

This chain links TRBV18 with TRBJ1-4; 8 bases are shared with TRBD1. Trimming took 6 bases from V and 0 from J; bases not matched to a gene: 3. This CDR3 region has 15 residues. CDR1 is KGHSH, CDR2 LQKENI, per germline. The CDR3 here is CASSSQGATNEKLFF. CDR3 DNA: TGTGCCAGCTCGTCACAGGGGGCAACTAATGAAAAACTGTTTTTT.

This clone was counted only a few times. The genes are TRBV4-1 and TRBJ2-7; 8 bases line up with TRBD2. This CDR3 region has 12 residues. Trimming took 1 base from V and 13 from J; bases not matched to a gene: 6. CDR1 is MGHRA and CDR2 is YSYEKL in the germline V gene. CDR3 bases: TGCGCCAGCAGCCAAGGGCTAGCGGGCCAATACTTC. Translating gives CASSQGLAGQYF.

CDR3 nucleotides: TGTGCCAGCAGTGAAGCCCGAGGAATCCACGGACAGGGGAGAAGGCAGTTCTTC. Protein product: CASSEARGIHGQGRRQFF. V and J are TRBV6-1 and TRBJ2-1; 9 nucleotides match TRBD1. The CDR3 totals 18 residues. The germline V gene has CDR1 MNHNS and CDR2 SASEGT. V shed 0 bases and J 12 bases; nucleotides not matched to a gene: 18.

The chain is built from TRBV27 and TRBJ2-1; tentatively, D is TRBD1 (6 bases). CDR3 length equals 16 residues. Germline V gene data show CDR1 as MNHEY and CDR2 as SMNVEV (reference sequence). Trimming left V 7 bases short and J 8 bases short, with 24 bases between. The CDR3 DNA follows: TGTGCCAGCACCCCGTTACAAGGGGCCAGGGGCGATGAGCAGTTCTTC. This sequence encodes CASTPLQGARGDEQFF.

This clone has only a few counts. This rearrangement joins TRBV28 to TRBJ2-1; D ambiguous. Germline V CDR1 and CDR2: MDHEN, SYDVKM. The V end was cut by 6 bases, the J end by 6 bases, with 15 bases between. There are 14 residues in the CDR3. CDR3 sequence (DNA): TGTGCCAGCAGCCGGGCCCGCCGGTCCAATGAGCAGTTCTTC. Translated, it gives CASSRARRSNEQFF.

The chain links TRBV18 to TRBJ2-7; tentative D call: TRBD2 (6 bases). Germline-derived CDR1 and CDR2 are KGHSH and LQKENI. The CDR3 consists of 16 residues. With 1 base removed from V and 2 bases from J, the gap between germline ends came to 15 bases. CDR3 DNA: TGTGCCAGCTCACCACGTGGCAGGGACTTTCCCTACGAGCAGTACTTC. It yields the protein CASSPRGRDFPYEQYF.

The chain recombines TRBV28 with TRBJ2-5, with 7 bases identical to TRBD1. Matching the DNA end better, TRBJ2-7 makes the J call doubtful. Germline lookup yields CDR1 MDHEN and CDR2 SYDVKM. The CDR3 is made up of 15 amino acids. The CDR3 DNA follows: TGTGCCAGCATTCCCAGGGGGTCAAGCTCCTACGAGCAGTACTTC. It is translated as CASIPRGSSSYEQYF.

This chain connects TRBV7-9 to TRBJ1-2; 7 nucleotides match TRBD1. Trimming took 5 bases from V and 6 from J; bases not matched to a gene: 9. The CDR3 covers 14 residues. The germline gives CDR1 SEHNR, CDR2 FQNEAQ (reference sequence). CDR3 sequence (DNA): TGTGCCAGCAGCGTCCAGGGGGTGGGGCATGGCTACACCTTC. This sequence encodes CASSVQGVGHGYTF.

The chain recombines TRBV28 with TRBJ2-3, with 7 bases that match TRBD1. V shed 6 bases and J 0 bases; nucleotides not matched to a gene: 6. This CDR3 spans 15 amino acids. Germline V CDR1 and CDR2: MDHEN, SYDVKM. The CDR3 region is CASSPQDRSTDTQYF. DNA of the CDR3: TGTGCCAGCAGCCCACAGGACAGGAGCACAGATACGCAGTATTTT.

This clone was seen more than once but under ten times. V gene TRBV5-1 combines with J gene TRBJ2-1; D gene uncertain. CDR1 is SGHRS, CDR2 YFSETQ, per germline. V was cut by 0 bases and J by 4 bases, with 11 bases left in between. This CDR3 region has 15 residues. CDR3 residues: CASSLGAARYNEQFF. The CDR3 DNA is TGCGCCAGCAGCTTGGGGGCGGCCAGGTACAATGAGCAGTTCTTC.

This clone was found once. This sequence joins TRBV6-5 and TRBJ2-1; D remains ambiguous. The CDR3 runs 15 residues. Germline V gives CDR1 MNHEY, CDR2 SVGAGI. V lost 0 bases to trimming and J lost 3 bases, with 9 bases between them. The chain's CDR3 is CASSYSLQNYNEQFF. For the CDR3, the DNA is TGTGCCAGCAGTTACTCTTTACAAAACTACAATGAGCAGTTCTTC.

V is TRBV6-5 and J is TRBJ1-1, with 7 bases fitting TRBD1. The CDR3 length is 13 residues. Trimming at V came to 6 bases and at J to 6 bases, leaving 7 bases not matched to a gene. Germline V gene data show CDR1 as MNHEY and CDR2 as SVGAGI. CDR3 protein: CASRDRQGSEAFF. CDR3 sequence (DNA): TGTGCCAGCAGGGACCGACAGGGTTCTGAAGCTTTCTTT.

V gene TRBV5-1 combines with J gene TRBJ1-1; D remains ambiguous. The V end lost 3 bases, the J end lost 4 bases, and 13 bases lay between the germline ends. CDR3 length equals 14 residues. In germline, CDR1 is SGHRS, CDR2 YFSETQ. The CDR3 DNA follows: TGCGCCAGCAGCTCCCGACCGGGTTTCACTGAAGCTTTCTTT. Protein: CASSSRPGFTEAFF. Using reference TRBV5-1 and TRBJ1-1 for the parts outside the CDR3, the full variable domain is KAGVTQTPRYLIKTRGQQVTLSCSPISGHRSVSWYQQTPGQGLQFLFEYFSETQRNKGNFPGRFSGRQFSNSRSEMNVSTLELGDSALYLCASSSRPGFTEAFFGQGTRLTVV.

The V gene is TRBV5-1, the J gene TRBJ1-1; the D gene is possibly TRBD1 (6 bases). Trimming pared 4 bases from V and 0 bases from J, leaving 13 bases between. This CDR3 has 15 amino acids. CDR1 and CDR2 from the germline V gene are SGHRS and YFSETQ. CDR3 DNA: TGCGCCAGCAGCCCAGGGGCGGGGATGAACACTGAAGCTTTCTTT. Amino acids: CASSPGAGMNTEAFF.

The V gene is TRBV7-3, the J gene TRBJ2-3; 14 positions agree with TRBD2. Germline V gives CDR1 SGHTA, CDR2 FQGTGA. CDR3 length: 15 amino acids. V shed 2 bases, J shed 9 bases, and the junction held 4 bases outside the gene matches. The CDR3: CASSLPTSGRATQYF. CDR3 sequence (DNA): TGTGCCAGCAGCTTACCGACTAGCGGGAGGGCCACGCAGTATTTT. Combining the CDR3 with reference TRBV7-3 and TRBJ2-3 gives the whole variable domain GAGVSQTPSNKVTEKGKYVELRCDPISGHTALYWYRQSLGQGPEFLIYFQGTGAADDSGLPNDRFFAVRPEGSVSTLKIQRTERGDSAVYLCASSLPTSGRATQYFGPGTRLTVL.

The genes are TRBV10-3 and TRBJ2-5, with D unclear. This CDR3 is built from 13 residues. Germline loops: CDR1 ENHRY, CDR2 SYGVKD. The V end lost 6 bases, the J end lost 3 bases, and 11 bases lay between the germline ends. For the CDR3, the DNA is TGTGCCATCAGGACCGGGCCCGAAGAGACCCAGTACTTC. The encoded protein is CAIRTGPEETQYF.

With regard to this clone: At one end, the junction sequence differs from germline, possibly due to a read error. The V and J genes are TRBV7-3 and TRBJ2-3; D is uncertain. From germline, CDR1 is SGHTA and CDR2 FQGTGA. The CDR3 is made up of 13 amino acids. Written as DNA, the CDR3 is TGTGCCAGCAGCTTAAGGCAAGCTAGGGTTCCAGTTTTT. Residues: CASSLRQARVPVF.

The chain uses TRBV28 and TRBJ1-1; D ambiguous. Trimming shortened V by 7 bases and J by 3 bases, and 9 bases separated the two germline ends. Per the germline V gene, CDR1 is MDHEN and CDR2 is SYDVKM. This CDR3 contains 12 residues. CDR3 region: CASTGEHTEAFF. In nucleotides, the CDR3 is TGTGCCAGCACCGGGGAACACACTGAAGCTTTCTTT.

The chain combines TRBV5-1 with TRBJ2-5, with D unclear. The V gene's germline CDR1 is SGHRS and CDR2 YFSETQ. The germline V and J ends were trimmed by 3 bases and 1 base, with 7 bases remaining between them. This CDR3 is 13 amino acids long. CDR3 coding DNA: TGCGCCAGCAGCTCCGACGGCCAAGAGACCCAGTACTTC. It encodes CASSSDGQETQYF.

CDR3 in amino acids: CARGNREVTTDTQYF. In nucleotides, the CDR3 is TGTGCCAGGGGGAACAGGGAGGTTACTACAGATACGCAGTATTTT. The chain links TRBV2 to TRBJ2-3; tentatively, D is TRBD1 or TRBD2 (6 bases each). Germline-derived CDR1 and CDR2 are SNHLY and FYNNEI. This CDR3 is built from 15 residues. V lost 9 bases and J lost 3, with 19 bases in between.

To note about this clone: An end of the junction does not agree with germline; a read error may underlie this. CDR3 sequence reads: CASSAGDSNTQYF. CDR3 nucleotide sequence: TGTGCTAGCAGCGCTGGGGACAGCAATACGCAGTATTTT. The J gene is TRBJ2-3, the V gene TRBV7-7, with 7 bases aligning to TRBD1. This CDR3 contains 13 residues. Germline CDR1 reads SSHAT; CDR2 reads FNYEAQ (reference sequence).

The CDR3 loop is CATGLAGGHEQFF. The CDR3 DNA follows: TGTGCCACCGGACTAGCGGGAGGCCATGAGCAGTTCTTC. The genes are TRBV10-3 and TRBJ2-1, with 14 bases aligning to TRBD2. CDR1 ENHRY and CDR2 SYGVKD come from the germline V gene. V lost 10 bases, J lost 8 bases, and 4 bases stayed unmatched. The CDR3 length is 13 residues.

This clone was picked up a small number of times. This chain links TRBV2 with TRBJ1-6; D call uncertain. The germline V gene has CDR1 SNHLY and CDR2 FYNNEI. This CDR3 has 15 residues. V lost 4 bases and J 10 bases, leaving 17 bases between the germline ends. The CDR3 here is CASSVTGYLRSPLHF. CDR3 in DNA: TGTGCCAGCAGTGTAACGGGATACCTTAGATCACCCCTCCACTTT.

The chain joins TRBV10-3 to TRBJ2-7; possibly TRBD1 or TRBD2 for D (5 bases each). Trimming removed 8 bases from V and 3 bases from J, with 11 bases in between. Germline CDR1 and CDR2: ENHRY and SYGVKD. The length of the CDR3 is 12 residues. CDR3 amino acids: CAISRDGYEQYF. The CDR3 DNA sequence: TGTGCCATCTCCCGGGACGGCTACGAGCAGTACTTC.

J is TRBJ1-4 and V is TRBV6-1; D is uncertain. CDR1 and CDR2 (germline): MNHNS, SASEGT. This CDR3 spans 15 amino acids. The V and J ends lost 1 base and 6 bases respectively, with 12 bases between them. CDR3 in amino acids: CASSEVVSFDEKLFF. Written as DNA, the CDR3 is TGTGCCAGCAGTGAAGTGGTCTCGTTCGATGAAAAACTGTTTTTT.

V gene TRBV6-1 combines with J gene TRBJ2-7; D not certain. Germline V gene sequence: CDR1 MNHNS, CDR2 SASEGT. The germline V and J ends were trimmed by 1 base and 0 bases, with 4 bases remaining between them. The CDR3 runs to 13 residues. CDR3 region: CASSEGYSYEQYF. The CDR3 nucleotides are TGTGCCAGCAGTGAAGGGTACTCCTACGAGCAGTACTTC.

There are a few counts of this clone. This rearrangement joins TRBV7-2 to TRBJ1-2; D gene ambiguous. The V gene's germline CDR1 is SGHTA and CDR2 FQGNSA. The length of the CDR3 is 13 residues. V gave up 2 bases and J gave up 8 bases, with 12 bases separating them. The CDR3 DNA reads TGTGCCAGCAGCTTACCAGTCTTTTTAGGCTACACCTTC. Residues: CASSLPVFLGYTF.

The chain combines TRBV27 with TRBJ2-7, with D maybe TRBD1 (6 bases). The CDR3 is 14 amino acids. V shed 3 bases and J shed 6 bases, with 15 bases lying between them. The germline V gene has CDR1 MNHEY and CDR2 SMNVEV (reference sequence). CDR3 sequence: CASSFLDRLGEQYF. As DNA, the CDR3 is TGTGCCAGCAGTTTCCTTGACAGGTTGGGCGAGCAGTACTTC.

This chain links TRBV5-6 with TRBJ2-2; D is unresolved. The length of the CDR3 is 15 residues. In germline, CDR1 is SGHDT, CDR2 YYEEEE. V was shortened by 5 bases and J by 1 base, with 12 bases between the two germline ends. Written as DNA, the CDR3 is TGTGCCAGCAGGGCTGGGCCAGTGAACACCGGGGAGCTGTTTTTT. Translating gives CASRAGPVNTGELFF. The full variable domain, its missing parts supplied by reference TRBV5-6 and TRBJ2-2, is DAGVTQSPTHLIKTRGQQVTLRCSPKSGHDTVSWYQQALGQGPQFIFQYYEEEERQRGNFPDRFSGHQFPNYSSELNVNALLLGDSALYLCASRAGPVNTGELFFGEGSRLTVL.

This sequence joins TRBV6-1 and TRBJ2-7, with 8 bases matching TRBD1. The CDR3 covers 12 residues. CDR1 and CDR2 from the germline V gene are MNHNS and SASEGT. V shed 5 bases and J 5 bases; nucleotides not matched to a gene: 2. CDR3 bases: TGTGCCAGCAGTTTACAGGGGGACGAGCAGTACTTC. Encoded protein: CASSLQGDEQYF.